These T cell receptor beta chains were read from a single sample in a study of cytomegalovirus exposure and HLA in healthy donors. Libraries were prepared by immunoSEQ multiplex PCR; TCRdb keeps only in-frame clonotypes and omits some of them. The sample has roughly 150,000 clones, about two thirds seen once. What was sequenced was PBMCs. The receptors originated from a man younger than 45 in good health and CMV-seropositive. CDR3s include the opening cysteine and the closing phenylalanine or tryptophan. The order of the fields is CDR3 length, clone size, V gene, D gene, J gene, CDR3 DNA, CDR3 protein. D genes are given only for firm matches. The size of a clone is reported for some rows only, either as once, few or many, or as a class for expanded clones.

CDR3 length: 16
clone size: .
V gene: TRBV10-3
D gene: .
J gene: TRBJ2-3
CDR3 DNA: TGTGCCATCAGTGAGTCGTACGGGGGATCAGTGGATACGCAGTATTTT
CDR3 protein: CAISESYGGSVDTQYF

CDR3 length: 13
clone size: .
V gene: TRBV6-5
D gene: .
J gene: TRBJ2-7
CDR3 DNA: TGTGCCAGTGAGACAGGCGAAGGCTACGAGCAGTACTTC
CDR3 protein: CASETGEGYEQYF

CDR3 length: 16
clone size: .
V gene: TRBV19
D gene: TRBD1
J gene: TRBJ1-1
CDR3 DNA: TGTGCCAGCTGTCCCGGACAGGGCCTCACGACCACTGAAGCTTTCTTT
CDR3 protein: CASCPGQGLTTTEAFF

CDR3 length: 14
clone size: .
V gene: TRBV29-1
D gene: .
J gene: TRBJ2-2
CDR3 DNA: TGCAGCGTTGCGCGAGGGCAGAACACCGGGGAGCTGTTTTTT
CDR3 protein: CSVARGQNTGELFF

CDR3 length: 13
clone size: .
V gene: TRBV6-5
D gene: .
J gene: TRBJ1-2
CDR3 DNA: TGTGCCAGCAGACCGGGGGGCGCCGGTGGCTACACCTTC
CDR3 protein: CASRPGGAGGYTF

CDR3 length: 15
clone size: .
V gene: TRBV6-5
D gene: .
J gene: TRBJ1-5
CDR3 DNA: TGTGCCAGCAGTCGGGCCGGGGATAGCAATCAGCCCCAGCATTTT
CDR3 protein: CASSRAGDSNQPQHF

CDR3 length: 13
clone size: .
V gene: TRBV6-1
D gene: .
J gene: TRBJ2-7
CDR3 DNA: TGTGCCAGCAGTGAAGAGCCAACTTACGGGCAGTACTTC
CDR3 protein: CASSEEPTYGQYF

CDR3 length: 13
clone size: .
V gene: TRBV30
D gene: .
J gene: TRBJ1-2
CDR3 DNA: TGTGCCTGGAGGGACGGTGTCTCCGGGGTCTACACCTTC
CDR3 protein: CAWRDGVSGVYTF

CDR3 length: 14
clone size: .
V gene: TRBV19
D gene: TRBD1
J gene: TRBJ1-2
CDR3 DNA: TGTGCCAGTAGTCCAGGGAGACAGGGCTATGGCTACACCTTC
CDR3 protein: CASSPGRQGYGYTF

CDR3 length: 15
clone size: .
V gene: TRBV6-5
D gene: TRBD2
J gene: TRBJ2-5
CDR3 DNA: TGTGCCAGCCAATCGAGGACTAGCGGGAGAGAAGAGCAGTACTTC
CDR3 protein: CASQSRTSGREEQYF

CDR3 length: 15
clone size: .
V gene: TRBV25-1
D gene: TRBD1
J gene: TRBJ1-4
CDR3 DNA: TGTGCCAGCAGTGAATCCGGGACAGGGGTTGAAAAACTGTTTTTT
CDR3 protein: CASSESGTGVEKLFF

CDR3 length: 15
clone size: .
V gene: TRBV5-1
D gene: TRBD1
J gene: TRBJ1-4
CDR3 DNA: TGCGCCAGCAGCCCCCATACAGGGGGAGGTGAAAAACTGTTTTTT
CDR3 protein: CASSPHTGGGEKLFF

CDR3 length: 14
clone size: few
V gene: TRBV5-4
D gene: .
J gene: TRBJ1-2
CDR3 DNA: TGTGCCAGCAGCTTCTCGACAGGAAACTATGGCTACACCTTC
CDR3 protein: CASSFSTGNYGYTF

CDR3 length: 16
clone size: .
V gene: TRBV28
D gene: TRBD1
J gene: TRBJ1-1
CDR3 DNA: TGTGCCAGCAGTTGGGCTTCCGGGACAGGGGTCACTGAAGCTTTCTTT
CDR3 protein: CASSWASGTGVTEAFF

CDR3 length: 15
clone size: .
V gene: TRBV18
D gene: .
J gene: TRBJ2-1
CDR3 DNA: TGTGCCAGCTCACTAGGCACAGCTAACTACAATGAGCAGTTCTTC
CDR3 protein: CASSLGTANYNEQFF

CDR3 length: 16
clone size: .
V gene: TRBV4-2
D gene: .
J gene: TRBJ1-1
CDR3 DNA: TGTGCCAGCAGCCATAACCCTCGACAGACCAACACTGAAGCTTTCTTT
CDR3 protein: CASSHNPRQTNTEAFF

CDR3 length: 14
clone size: .
V gene: TRBV10-1
D gene: TRBD2
J gene: TRBJ2-1
CDR3 DNA: TGCGCCAGCAGTCCCGGGACTACCTACAATGAGCAGTTCTTC
CDR3 protein: CASSPGTTYNEQFF

CDR3 length: 16
clone size: .
V gene: TRBV9
D gene: TRBD2
J gene: TRBJ2-7
CDR3 DNA: TGTGCCAGCAGCGTCGAATGGTCGGCGGGAGTCCACGAGCAGTACTTC
CDR3 protein: CASSVEWSAGVHEQYF

CDR3 length: 14
clone size: .
V gene: TRBV6-6
D gene: TRBD1
J gene: TRBJ2-4
CDR3 DNA: TGTGCCAGCAGCCCCGGGACAGGGGGTCACATTCAGTACTTC
CDR3 protein: CASSPGTGGHIQYF

CDR3 length: 14
clone size: .
V gene: TRBV28
D gene: .
J gene: TRBJ2-7
CDR3 DNA: TGTGCCAGCAGAAGCGAACTATCCCCCTACGAGCAGTACTTC
CDR3 protein: CASRSELSPYEQYF

CDR3 length: 16
clone size: few
V gene: TRBV27
D gene: .
J gene: TRBJ2-2
CDR3 DNA: TGTGCCAGCAAAGCCGGCGGAGGCCCCCAGGCCGGGGAGCTGTTTTTT
CDR3 protein: CASKAGGGPQAGELFF

CDR3 length: 15
clone size: .
V gene: TRBV6-1
D gene: .
J gene: TRBJ2-7
CDR3 DNA: TGTGCCAGCAGTGAAGCGGGCGTGAGCTCCTACGAGCAATACTTC
CDR3 protein: CASSEAGVSSYEQYF

CDR3 length: 14
clone size: .
V gene: TRBV13
D gene: .
J gene: TRBJ2-3
CDR3 DNA: TGTGCCAGCAGCTTAGGATATCGCACAGATACGCAGTATTTT
CDR3 protein: CASSLGYRTDTQYF

CDR3 length: 17
clone size: .
V gene: TRBV4-1
D gene: TRBD1
J gene: TRBJ2-7
CDR3 DNA: TGCGCCAGCAGCCAAGATAGCCCCGGGACAGGACTCTACGAGCAGTACTTC
CDR3 protein: CASSQDSPGTGLYEQYF

CDR3 length: 11
clone size: .
V gene: TRBV7-6
D gene: .
J gene: TRBJ1-1
CDR3 DNA: TGTGCCAGCAGCACCGCAGGTGAAGCTTTCTTT
CDR3 protein: CASSTAGEAFF

CDR3 length: 15
clone size: .
V gene: TRBV30
D gene: .
J gene: TRBJ1-5
CDR3 DNA: TGTGCCTGGAGTGTACACGTGGGAGGCAATCAGCCCCAGCATTTT
CDR3 protein: CAWSVHVGGNQPQHF

CDR3 length: 13
clone size: .
V gene: TRBV30
D gene: TRBD1
J gene: TRBJ1-6
CDR3 DNA: TGTGCCTGGATTCGGACAGGGCATTCACCCCTCCACTTT
CDR3 protein: CAWIRTGHSPLHF

CDR3 length: 15
clone size: .
V gene: TRBV25-1
D gene: TRBD1
J gene: TRBJ2-5
CDR3 DNA: TGTGCCAGCAGTGAATCCGGCAGGGGGCGTAAAGAGCAGTACTTC
CDR3 protein: CASSESGRGRKEQYF

CDR3 length: 15
clone size: few
V gene: TRBV25-1
D gene: .
J gene: TRBJ2-3
CDR3 DNA: TGTGCCAGCAGTGAATATGAGCGGCGCACAGATACGCAGTATTTT
CDR3 protein: CASSEYERRTDTQYF

CDR3 length: 14
clone size: .
V gene: TRBV18
D gene: TRBD1
J gene: TRBJ1-1
CDR3 DNA: TGTGCCAGCTCTCCCCGGGACAGTAACACTGAAGCTTTCTTT
CDR3 protein: CASSPRDSNTEAFF

CDR3 length: 17
clone size: .
V gene: TRBV30
D gene: .
J gene: TRBJ2-2
CDR3 DNA: TGTGCCTGGAGTGATCCGGGACTTAGGCGGAACACCGGGGAGCTGTTTTTT
CDR3 protein: CAWSDPGLRRNTGELFF

CDR3 length: 15
clone size: .
V gene: TRBV29-1
D gene: TRBD2
J gene: TRBJ2-7
CDR3 DNA: TGCAGCGTTCCAGGTAGGACTAGCGGGAGGAACGAGCAGTACTTC
CDR3 protein: CSVPGRTSGRNEQYF

CDR3 length: 15
clone size: .
V gene: TRBV27
D gene: .
J gene: TRBJ1-6
CDR3 DNA: TGTGCCAGCAGCCCCACACAGGGTGGGAATTCACCCCCCCACTTT
CDR3 protein: CASSPTQGGNSPPHF

CDR3 length: 15
clone size: few
V gene: TRBV27
D gene: TRBD2
J gene: TRBJ2-7
CDR3 DNA: TGTGCCAGCAGTGGACTAGCGTATAACTCCTACGAGCAGTACTTC
CDR3 protein: CASSGLAYNSYEQYF

CDR3 length: 13
clone size: .
V gene: TRBV7-3
D gene: .
J gene: TRBJ1-4
CDR3 DNA: TGTGCCAGCAGCTTTCGCGCTAATGAAAAACTGTTTTTT
CDR3 protein: CASSFRANEKLFF

CDR3 length: 17
clone size: .
V gene: TRBV19
D gene: TRBD1
J gene: TRBJ1-4
CDR3 DNA: TGTGCCAGTAGTAAGGGGGCGGCCTATGCAACTAATGAAAAACTGTTTTTT
CDR3 protein: CASSKGAAYATNEKLFF